This T cell receptor (beta chain) emerged from a study of blood T cell repertoires in COVID-19. Study in general: Sample material is recorded as cDNA or gDNA derived from T cells, B-cell-depleted T cells, or PBMCs.

Cohort assignment relied on participant-reported clinical history. What the recovered Cohort 3 donors had was two negative PCRs, clearance, or symptom resolution. In the original workflow: Estimation of nucleated cell counts was performed using reference gene primer amplification. This table comes from immunoSEQ multiplex PCR, and its TCRdb copy is limited to in-frame clones, with some not included. The V and J calls and clone size are taken from that table; D and trimming were inferred from the DNA. The sample has just over 300,000 clones; around 90% are singletons. Germline V gene sequence: CDR1 SQVTM, CDR2 ANQGSEA. V dropped 7 bases and J dropped 6; count of bases not matched to a gene: 13. The CDR3 spans 14 residues.

The rearrangement uses TRBV29-1 and TRBJ1-1; TRBD1 agrees at 8 bases. The receptor comes from a woman between 18 and 30 years old who had recovered from COVID-19. Sample: PBMCs or T cells enriched from blood (not recorded which). For the CDR3, the DNA is TGCAGCGCATCAGGGGGCGGGGGAGTCGCTGAAGCTTTCTTT. Its translation is CSASGGGGVAEAFF.